This TCR beta chain was retrieved from a study of blood T cells in healthy people across ages. Total RNA extracted from each sample amounted to at least 6 micrograms. In the case of this clonotype: Antigen specificity is unknown.

Study-wide points: There were more naive CD4+ cells and higher diversity in long-lived donors than in aged donors.

Trimming left V 4 bases short and J 2 bases short, with 17 bases between. The CDR3 spans 16 residues. The germline CDR1 and CDR2 sequences are LGHDT and YNNKEL (reference sequence). A second PCR of roughly 7 to 11 cycles used a sample-barcoded 5' primer and a J-beta primer mix. Using its own MiXCR run on the 5' RACE reads, TCRdb lists one record per CDR3 protein. The sample includes around 400,000 distinct CDR3 sequences, 52% of them seen just once. The chain combines TRBV3-1 with TRBJ2-5; D is perhaps TRBD1 or TRBD2 (5 bases each). This clonotype originated in a man aged 55 to 69 in good health. Sequencing was carried out using blood. Here the CDR3 reads CASSPRASWGQETQYF. CDR3 sequence (DNA): TGTGCCAGCAGCCCCCGGGCTAGCTGGGGGCAAGAGACCCAGTACTTC.